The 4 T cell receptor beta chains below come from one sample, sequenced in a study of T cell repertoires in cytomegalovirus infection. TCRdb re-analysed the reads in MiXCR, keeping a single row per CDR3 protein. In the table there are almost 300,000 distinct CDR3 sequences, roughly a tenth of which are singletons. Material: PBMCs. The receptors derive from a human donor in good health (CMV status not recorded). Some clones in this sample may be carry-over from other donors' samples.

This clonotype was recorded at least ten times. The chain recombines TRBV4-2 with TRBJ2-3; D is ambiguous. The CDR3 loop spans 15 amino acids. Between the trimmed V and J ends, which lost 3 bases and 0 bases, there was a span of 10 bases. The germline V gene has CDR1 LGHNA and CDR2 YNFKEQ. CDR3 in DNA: TGTGCCAGCAGCCACACCTGGGGTAGCACAGATACGCAGTATTTT. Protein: CASSHTWGSTDTQYF.

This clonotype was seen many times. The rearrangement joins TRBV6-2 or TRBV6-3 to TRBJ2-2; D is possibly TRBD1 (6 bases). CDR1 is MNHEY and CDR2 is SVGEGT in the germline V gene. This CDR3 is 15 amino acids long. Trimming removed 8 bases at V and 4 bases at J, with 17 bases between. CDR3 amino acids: CASGPEGVGTGELFF. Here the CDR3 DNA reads TGTGCCAGCGGTCCAGAGGGGGTAGGCACCGGGGAGCTGTTTTTT.

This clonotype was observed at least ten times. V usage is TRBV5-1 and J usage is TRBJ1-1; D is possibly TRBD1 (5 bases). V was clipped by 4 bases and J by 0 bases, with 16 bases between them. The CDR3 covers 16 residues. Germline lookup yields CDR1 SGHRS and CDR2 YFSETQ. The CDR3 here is CASSLAGALMNTEAFF. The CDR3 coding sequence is TGCGCCAGCAGCCTCGCCGGGGCCCTCATGAACACTGAAGCTTTCTTT.

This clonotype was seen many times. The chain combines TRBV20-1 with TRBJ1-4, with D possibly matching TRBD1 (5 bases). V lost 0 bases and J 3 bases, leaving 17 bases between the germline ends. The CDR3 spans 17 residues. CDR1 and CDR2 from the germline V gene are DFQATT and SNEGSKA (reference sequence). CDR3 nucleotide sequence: TGCAGTGCTAGAGAGGCCCCCCGGTTAGGGGCTAATGAAAAACTGTTTTTT. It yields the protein CSAREAPRLGANEKLFF.